The T cell receptor beta chain under discussion was sequenced for a study of blood T cell repertoires in COVID-19. Study-level background: Sites in the United States, Italy and Spain provided acute and convalescent COVID-19 samples. PBMCs, B-cell-depleted T cells, or T cells were the source of the cDNA or gDNA that made up the material.

In the original analysis: Amplification with reference gene primers provided the estimates of nucleated cell counts. Produced via immunoSEQ multiplex PCR; TCRdb's table is partial and in-frame only. D and trimming come from the DNA, and the V and J calls and clone size come from that table. The profile covers about 95,000 clones, with 81% appearing a single time and around 4.8% taken by the ten largest. Per germline, CDR1 SGHRS and CDR2 YFSETQ. V was pared by 4 bases and J by 4 bases, with 14 bases between. This CDR3 has 15 residues. Enrollment of patients from Seattle took place during active infection, with longitudinal follow-up.

The chain employs TRBV5-1 and TRBJ2-2; maybe TRBD2 (6 bases). The sample consisted of peripheral blood. This sequence was found in a man older than 75 with COVID-19, enrolled during active disease. The CDR3 is CASSAGTHLTGELFF. CDR3 in DNA: TGCGCCAGCAGCGCGGGGACGCATCTCACCGGGGAGCTGTTTTTT.